Each of the 18 T cell receptor beta chains below was sequenced from the same sample in a study of cytomegalovirus exposure and HLA in healthy donors. The PCR used 60 Vbeta and 13 Jbeta primers. The repertoire was sequenced with immunoSEQ multiplex PCR; TCRdb's copy has only in-frame clones and lacks some. The sample contains around 180,000 clones, around 87% of which appear only once. Sequenced sample: PBMCs. These receptors originate from a woman aged 18-29 years in good health and CMV-seronegative.

The rearrangement links TRBV5-1 to TRBJ2-3, with TRBD2 identical over 10 bases. The germline gives CDR1 SGHRS, CDR2 YFSETQ. The CDR3 runs 16 residues. V was pared by 3 bases and J by 1 base, with 5 bases of the junction left unmatched. The DNA of the CDR3 is TGCGCCAGCAGCTATAAAACTAGCGGGGGCACAGATACGCAGTATTTT. As protein: CASSYKTSGGTDTQYF.

This chain joins TRBV6-1 and TRBJ1-2; 7 bases match TRBD1. After removal of 4 bases from V and 7 bases from J, the junction contained 18 bases not matched to a gene. Germline V gene lookup returns CDR1 MNHNS and CDR2 SASEGT. This CDR3 is 17 amino acids long. The CDR3 reads CASSGGGMGHGIGGYTF. DNA of the CDR3: TGTGCCAGCAGTGGAGGGGGCATGGGACACGGGATCGGTGGCTACACCTTC.

This chain connects TRBV27 to TRBJ2-2; D is unclear. Trimming took 6 bases from V and 0 from J, leaving 11 bases between them. CDR3 length: 15 residues. The germline CDR1 and CDR2 sequences are MNHEY and SMNVEV (reference sequence). As DNA, the CDR3 is TGTGCCAGCAGCCCGGTGTATCCGAACACCGGGGAGCTGTTTTTT. Translating it yields CASSPVYPNTGELFF.

Regarding this clone: The CDR3 ends on some other residue instead of the conserved phenylalanine or tryptophan, so this is likely a read error. The chain joins TRBV5-5 to TRBJ2-4; D remains unclear. The CDR3 has 14 amino acids. The germline gives CDR1 SGHKS, CDR2 YYEKEE (reference sequence). The germline V and J ends were trimmed by 0 bases and 7 bases, with 11 bases remaining between them. The CDR3 reads CASSLAVTTNIQYL. CDR3 nucleotides: TGTGCCAGCAGCTTGGCCGTCACCACCAACATTCAGTACCTC.

The chain links TRBV27 to TRBJ2-7; the match to TRBD2 covers 9 bases. CDR1 MNHEY and CDR2 SMNVEV come from the germline V gene (reference sequence). V dropped 4 bases and J dropped 5; count of bases not matched to a gene: 18. The CDR3 is 18 residues long. The CDR3 region is CASSSRTVQREDEHEQYF. The CDR3 DNA reads TGTGCCAGCAGTTCTAGGACAGTACAGCGGGAGGATGAACACGAGCAGTACTTC.

The rearrangement links TRBV5-8 to TRBJ1-1; D gene ambiguous. The CDR3 spans 16 residues. Germline V gene data show CDR1 as SGHTS and CDR2 as YDEGEE. V was trimmed by 2 bases and J by 0 bases, leaving 14 bases between them. CDR3 nucleotides: TGTGCCAGCAGCTTAGTGTCGGGAGGGATGAACACTGAAGCTTTCTTT. Its translation: CASSLVSGGMNTEAFF. The full variable domain, with the rest looked up from reference TRBV5-8 and TRBJ1-1, is EAGVTQSPTHLIKTRGQQATLRCSPISGHTSVYWYQQALGLGLQFLLWYDEGEERNRGNFPPRFSGRQFPNYSSELNVNALELEDSALYLCASSLVSGGMNTEAFFGQGTRLTVV.

V and J are TRBV11-2 and TRBJ2-1, with 14 bases aligning to TRBD2. The V gene's germline CDR1 is SGHAT and CDR2 FQNNGV. V trimming: 4 bases; J trimming: 12 bases; junction bases outside the gene matches: 20. There are 19 residues in the CDR3. DNA of the CDR3: TGTGCCAGCAGCTATGGATCGGGACTAGCGGGGGCAATAACCCAGGGGCAGTTCTTC. This encodes CASSYGSGLAGAITQGQFF. Filled out from reference TRBV11-2 and TRBJ2-1, the complete variable domain reads EAGVAQSPRYKIIEKRQSVAFWCNPISGHATLYWYQQILGQGPKLLIQFQNNGVVDDSQLPKDRFSAERLKGVDSTLKIQPAKLEDSAVYLCASSYGSGLAGAITQGQFFGPGTRLTVL.

CDR3 nucleotides: TGTGCCAGCAGCTTGCCGAGGGGGCGCGCAGATACGCAGTATTTT. It is translated as CASSLPRGRADTQYF. The gene calls are TRBV5-6 and TRBJ2-3; 7 bases are a match to TRBD1. CDR1 and CDR2 (germline): SGHDT, YYEEEE. The CDR3 spans 15 residues. J gave up 4 bases and V 1 base, and 6 bases lay outside the gene matches.

This chain connects TRBV10-3 to TRBJ1-1; TRBD1 might be the D (6 bases). Germline V gene sequence: CDR1 ENHRY, CDR2 SYGVKD. The length of the CDR3 is 13 residues. V lost 0 bases, J lost 8 bases, and 10 bases lay in between. In DNA form, the CDR3 reads TGTGCCATCAGTGAGTCGGGGGCAACAGAAGCTTTCTTT. Translation gives CAISESGATEAFF.

The CDR3 protein is CASSRKSASGDTQYF. As DNA, the CDR3 is TGTGCCAGCAGCCGAAAGTCGGCTAGCGGGGATACGCAGTATTTT. The rearrangement uses TRBV2 and TRBJ2-3; 8 bases line up with TRBD2. V was clipped by 6 bases and J by 6 bases; unmatched bases: 11. This CDR3 comprises 15 residues. Germline V gives CDR1 SNHLY, CDR2 FYNNEI.

This rearrangement joins TRBV5-1 to TRBJ1-1; D is perhaps TRBD1 (6 bases). V shed 4 bases and J shed 11 bases, with 15 bases lying between them. There are 12 residues in the CDR3. CDR1 and CDR2 from the germline V gene are SGHRS and YFSETQ. CDR3 amino acids: CASSADSGAAFF. The CDR3 region has the DNA TGCGCCAGCAGCGCGGACAGCGGGGCGGCTTTCTTT.

The V and J genes are TRBV15 and TRBJ1-2; D remains unclear. Germline assignment: CDR1 LNHNV and CDR2 YYDKDF (reference sequence). V was clipped by 0 bases and J by 0 bases, with 8 bases between them. There are 15 residues in the CDR3. The CDR3 is CATSRDSEANYGYTF. The CDR3 DNA follows: TGTGCCACCAGCAGAGATAGCGAAGCTAACTATGGCTACACCTTC.

The chain has TRBV7-2 and TRBJ1-2, with D perhaps matching TRBD1 (5 bases). V was trimmed by 5 bases and J by 7 bases, leaving 11 bases between them. CDR3 size: 12 residues. CDR1 is SGHTA and CDR2 is FQGNSA in the germline V gene. CDR3 sequence (DNA): TGTGCCAGCAGCCCACTCAGGGTTGGCTACACCTTC. Translating it yields CASSPLRVGYTF.

The chain employs TRBV6-5 and TRBJ2-3; tentatively, D is TRBD1 (5 bases). The CDR3 sequence is 14 residues long. Germline V CDR1 and CDR2: MNHEY, SVGAGI. Trimming removed 4 bases from V and 6 bases from J, with 14 bases in between. The DNA for the CDR3 is TGTGCCAGCAGTTCCTCGACAGTGTCCGATACGCAGTATTTT. It encodes CASSSSTVSDTQYF.

The chain uses TRBV30 and TRBJ1-1; D unresolved. Per germline, CDR1 GTSNPN and CDR2 SVGIG (reference sequence). Trimming took off 7 bases at V and 10 bases at J, with 13 bases between the two ends. This CDR3 spans 10 amino acids. CDR3 coding DNA: TGTGCCTCCCGCGGGGATAGAGCTTTCTTT. Its translation is CASRGDRAFF.

The gene calls are TRBV11-2 and TRBJ2-3; 12 bases map to TRBD2. J was trimmed by 2 bases and V by 5 bases; bases with no gene match: 5. The CDR3 runs to 16 residues. Germline V gene data show CDR1 as SGHAT and CDR2 as FQNNGV. DNA for the CDR3: TGTGCCAGCAGCCCGGGACTAGCGGGTTACACAGATACGCAGTATTTT. Amino acid sequence: CASSPGLAGYTDTQYF.

This clone was recorded a few times. V is TRBV10-3 and J is TRBJ1-1; 7 nucleotides line up with TRBD1. The germline CDR1 and CDR2 sequences are ENHRY and SYGVKD. The CDR3 is 14 residues long. V trimming: 6 bases; J trimming: 4 bases; junction bases outside the gene matches: 8. The CDR3 nucleotides read TGTGCCATCAGGCCTCAGGGGGACGGCACTGAAGCTTTCTTT. Protein sequence: CAIRPQGDGTEAFF.

The rearrangement uses TRBV7-2 and TRBJ2-3; 8 nucleotides line up with TRBD2. CDR3 size: 17 residues. Germline CDR1 SGHTA, CDR2 FQGNSA. V lost 1 base and J lost 2; bases outside the gene matches: 8. DNA for the CDR3: TGTGCCAGCAGCTTAGTTTTTAGCGGGGCGATCACAGATACGCAGTATTTT. Its translation: CASSLVFSGAITDTQYF.